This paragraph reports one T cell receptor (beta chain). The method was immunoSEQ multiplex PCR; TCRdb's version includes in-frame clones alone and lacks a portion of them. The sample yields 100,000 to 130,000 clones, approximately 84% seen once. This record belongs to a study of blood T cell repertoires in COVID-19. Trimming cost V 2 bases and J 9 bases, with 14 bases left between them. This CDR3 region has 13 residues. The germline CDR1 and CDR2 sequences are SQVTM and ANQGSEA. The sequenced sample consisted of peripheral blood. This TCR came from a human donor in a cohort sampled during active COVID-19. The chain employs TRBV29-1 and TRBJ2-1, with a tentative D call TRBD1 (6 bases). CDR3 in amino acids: CSVESRGIGEQFF. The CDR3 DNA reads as TGCAGCGTTGAAAGCAGGGGTATCGGTGAGCAGTTCTTC.